This T cell receptor (beta chain) was captured in a study of T cell responses to AZD1222 COVID-19 vaccine. Study-level points and caveats: White British donors predominated, females outnumbered males, and clonal diversity was possibly underestimated. Unmutated variant regions are reportedly targeted by nearly half of spike-specific TCRs. An increase in Spike-specific TCR breadth and depth was observed after two AZD1222 doses. Repertoires were sampled only after the peak T cell response.

Profiled with immunoSEQ multiplex PCR; TCRdb holds only in-frame clones, not every one. The sample holds about 130,000 clones, approximately 92% seen once. This clone has a single count. Its antigen remains unknown. Germline loops: CDR1 LNHDA, CDR2 SQIVND (reference sequence). V lost 9 bases and J 4 bases, leaving 13 bases between the germline ends. The CDR3 contains 13 residues. The source was peripheral blood, collected 28 days after the second AZD1222 dose. This sequence originates from an adult who received the AZD1222 COVID-19 vaccine. This chain links TRBV19 with TRBJ1-5; possible D gene TRBD1, 5 bases. In DNA form, the CDR3 reads TGTGCCAGCAGTGGGGCAGGAAATCAGCCCCAGCATTTT. It translates to CASSGAGNQPQHF.